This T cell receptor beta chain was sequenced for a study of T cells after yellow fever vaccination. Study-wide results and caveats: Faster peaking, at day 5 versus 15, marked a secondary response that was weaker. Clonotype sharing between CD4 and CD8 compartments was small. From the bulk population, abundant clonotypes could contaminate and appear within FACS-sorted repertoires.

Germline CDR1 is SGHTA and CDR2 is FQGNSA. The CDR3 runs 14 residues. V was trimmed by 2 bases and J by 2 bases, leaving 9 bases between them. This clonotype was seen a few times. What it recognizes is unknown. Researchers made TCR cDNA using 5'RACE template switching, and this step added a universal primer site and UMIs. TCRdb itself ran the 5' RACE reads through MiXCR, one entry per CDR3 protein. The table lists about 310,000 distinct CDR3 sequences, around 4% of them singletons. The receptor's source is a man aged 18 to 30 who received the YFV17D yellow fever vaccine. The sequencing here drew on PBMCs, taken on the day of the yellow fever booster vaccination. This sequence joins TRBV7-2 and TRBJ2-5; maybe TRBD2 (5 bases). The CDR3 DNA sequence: TGTGCCAGCAGCTTAAGACGGACTCAAGAGACCCAGTACTTC. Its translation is CASSLRRTQETQYF. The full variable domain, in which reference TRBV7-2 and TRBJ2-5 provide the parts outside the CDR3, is GAGVSQSPSNKVTEKGKDVELRCDPISGHTALYWYRQSLGQGLEFLIYFQGNSAPDKSGLPSDRFSAERTGGSVSTLTIQRTQQEDSAVYLCASSLRRTQETQYFGPGTRLLVL.